The rows below give T cell receptor beta chains drawn from one sample of a study of blood T cell repertoires in COVID-19. Clones were sequenced by immunoSEQ multiplex PCR, and TCRdb holds only the in-frame ones, with some missing. Altogether approximately 150,000 clones are present, roughly 87% being singletons, with the ten largest covering just under 0.95%. What was sequenced was peripheral blood. These receptors all stem from a woman between 45 and 60 years old with acute or convalescent COVID-19. Each CDR3 is given with its conserved first and last residue. The order of the fields is V gene, J gene, CDR3 protein.

TRBV6-5	TRBJ1-1	CALGRKDTEAFF
TRBV5-6	TRBJ2-1	CASSRDRGLYDEQFF
TRBV10-3	TRBJ1-1	CAIMRDKNTEAFF
TRBV30	TRBJ2-3	CAWSASGRTDTQYF
TRBV29-1	TRBJ2-1	CSVEPTSGGGNEQFF
TRBV6-5	TRBJ1-4	CASRQGGEGEKLFF
TRBV27	TRBJ2-1	CASSFTVATEQFF
TRBV6-1	TRBJ1-2	CASSEVYRTGYGYTF
TRBV28	TRBJ2-7	CASPPGLADSYEQYF
TRBV6-6	TRBJ2-3	CASSRTSRTDTQYF
TRBV7-3	TRBJ1-2	CASSQGGQVYGYTF
TRBV2	TRBJ1-1	CASSRDRGGDTEAFF
TRBV27	TRBJ2-3	CASSFVAGFQNTQYF
TRBV7-9	TRBJ1-1	CASSLEGARSTEAFF
TRBV27	TRBJ1-3	CASSLNQDSGNTIYF
TRBV6-1	TRBJ1-3	CASSDQPITGVRGNTIYF
TRBV25-1	TRBJ2-7	CASSDFRGSSYEQYF
TRBV6-5	TRBJ1-1	CASRRQGNMNTEAFF
TRBV19	TRBJ1-1	CASSSPRAAGNTEAFF
TRBV15	TRBJ2-6	CATSWTGSVLTF
TRBV27	TRBJ1-4	CASSLDGTGSEKLFF
TRBV23-1	TRBJ1-5	CASSQPPGHPSKHSNQPQHF
TRBV10-3	TRBJ2-3	CAISGLAGTDTQYF
TRBV9	TRBJ2-1	CASSVRSGVIHEQFF
TRBV3-1/TRBV3-2	TRBJ1-2	CATTGTDYGYTF
TRBV6-1	TRBJ1-1	CASREGTGGNTEAFF
TRBV4-2	TRBJ1-4	CASSQGGEKLFF
TRBV11-3	TRBJ1-4	CASSLDPARRSTNEKLFF
TRBV6-6	TRBJ2-5	CASSYPQGGETQYF
TRBV23-1	TRBJ2-5	CASSQSGAGGFQETQYF
TRBV7-3	TRBJ2-1	CASSSGTGHNEQFF
TRBV4-1	TRBJ2-7	CASSQVTGEYEQYF
TRBV10-3	TRBJ2-3	CAISEYAGGPSDTQYF
TRBV18	TRBJ2-1	CASSPVGTGYNEQFF
TRBV13	TRBJ2-1	CASSSILEVGPGSHNEQFF
TRBV19	TRBJ2-2	CASRSLLSPGELFF
TRBV5-1	TRBJ2-7	CASSLAAGVPEQYF
TRBV18	TRBJ1-1	CASSPTGSNTEAFF
TRBV29-1	TRBJ1-2	CSVEDRGTAVFF